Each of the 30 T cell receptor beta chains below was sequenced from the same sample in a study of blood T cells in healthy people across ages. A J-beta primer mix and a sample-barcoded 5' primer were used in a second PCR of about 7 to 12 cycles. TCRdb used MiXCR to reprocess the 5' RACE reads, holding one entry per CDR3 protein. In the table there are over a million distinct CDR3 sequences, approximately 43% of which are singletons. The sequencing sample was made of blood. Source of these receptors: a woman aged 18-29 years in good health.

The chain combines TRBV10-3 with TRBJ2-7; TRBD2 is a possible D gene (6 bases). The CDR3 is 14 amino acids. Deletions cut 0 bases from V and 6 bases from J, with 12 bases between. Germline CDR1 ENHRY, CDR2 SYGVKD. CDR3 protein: CAISESRTTSEQYF. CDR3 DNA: TGTGCCATCAGTGAGTCCAGGACTACCTCCGAGCAGTACTTC.

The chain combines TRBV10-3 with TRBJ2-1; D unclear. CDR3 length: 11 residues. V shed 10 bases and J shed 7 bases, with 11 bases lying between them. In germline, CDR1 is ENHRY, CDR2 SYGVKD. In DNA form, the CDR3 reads TGTGCCACTACGTATTTAAATGAGCAGTTCTTC. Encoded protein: CATTYLNEQFF.

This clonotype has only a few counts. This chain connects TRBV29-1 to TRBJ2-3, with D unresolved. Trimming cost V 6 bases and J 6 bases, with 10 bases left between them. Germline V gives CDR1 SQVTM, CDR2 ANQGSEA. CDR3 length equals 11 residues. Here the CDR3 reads CSVGNGDTQYF. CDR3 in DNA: TGCAGCGTGGGTAATGGGGATACGCAGTATTTT.

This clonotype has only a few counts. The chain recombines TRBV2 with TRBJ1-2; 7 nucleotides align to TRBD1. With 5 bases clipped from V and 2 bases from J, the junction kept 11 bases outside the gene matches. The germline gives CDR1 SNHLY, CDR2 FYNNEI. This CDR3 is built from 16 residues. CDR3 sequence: CASSLTGLETNYGYTF. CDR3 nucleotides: TGTGCCAGCAGTTTGACAGGGTTGGAGACCAACTATGGCTACACCTTC.

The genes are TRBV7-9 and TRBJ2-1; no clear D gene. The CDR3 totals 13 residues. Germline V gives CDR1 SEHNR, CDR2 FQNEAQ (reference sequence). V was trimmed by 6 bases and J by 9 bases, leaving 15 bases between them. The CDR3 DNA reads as TGTGCCAGCAGTTCGCCCTCTAGTGGTGAGCAGTTCTTC. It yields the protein CASSSPSSGEQFF.

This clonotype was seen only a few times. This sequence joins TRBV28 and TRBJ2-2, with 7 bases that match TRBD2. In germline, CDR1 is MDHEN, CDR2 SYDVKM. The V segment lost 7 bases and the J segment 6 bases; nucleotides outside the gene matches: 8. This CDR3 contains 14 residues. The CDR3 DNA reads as TGTGCCAGCAATCCAGCGGGAACGGCCGGGGAGCTGTTTTTT. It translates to CASNPAGTAGELFF.

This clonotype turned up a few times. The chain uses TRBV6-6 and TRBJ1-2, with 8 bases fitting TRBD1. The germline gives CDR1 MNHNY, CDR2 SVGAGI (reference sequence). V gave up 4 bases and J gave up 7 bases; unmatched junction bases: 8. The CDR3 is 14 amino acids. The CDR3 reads CASSSQQGAGGYTF. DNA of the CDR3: TGTGCCAGCAGTTCACAGCAGGGGGCCGGTGGCTACACCTTC.

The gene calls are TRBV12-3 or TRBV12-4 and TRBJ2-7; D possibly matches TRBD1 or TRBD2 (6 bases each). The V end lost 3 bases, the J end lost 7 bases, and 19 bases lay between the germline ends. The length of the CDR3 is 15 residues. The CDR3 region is CASSFRGPGVDEQYF. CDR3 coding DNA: TGTGCCAGCAGTTTTCGGGGGCCGGGTGTCGATGAGCAGTACTTC.

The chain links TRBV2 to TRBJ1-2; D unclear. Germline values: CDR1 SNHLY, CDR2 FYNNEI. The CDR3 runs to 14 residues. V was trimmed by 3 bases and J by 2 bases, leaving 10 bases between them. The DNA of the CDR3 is TGTGCCAGCAGTGATGAGCGGCCGAACTATGGCTACACCTTC. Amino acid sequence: CASSDERPNYGYTF.

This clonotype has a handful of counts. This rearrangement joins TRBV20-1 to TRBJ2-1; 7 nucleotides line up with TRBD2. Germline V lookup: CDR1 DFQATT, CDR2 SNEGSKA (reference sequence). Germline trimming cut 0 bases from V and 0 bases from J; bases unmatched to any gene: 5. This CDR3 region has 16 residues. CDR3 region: CSARDRLAVSYNEQFF. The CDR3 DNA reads TGCAGTGCTAGAGATAGGCTAGCGGTCTCCTACAATGAGCAGTTCTTC.

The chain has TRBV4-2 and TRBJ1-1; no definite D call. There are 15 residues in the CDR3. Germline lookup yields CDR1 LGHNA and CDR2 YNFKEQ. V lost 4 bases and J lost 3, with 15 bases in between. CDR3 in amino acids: CASSRREGGHTEAFF. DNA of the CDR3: TGTGCCAGCAGCCGACGAGAGGGCGGCCACACTGAAGCTTTCTTT.

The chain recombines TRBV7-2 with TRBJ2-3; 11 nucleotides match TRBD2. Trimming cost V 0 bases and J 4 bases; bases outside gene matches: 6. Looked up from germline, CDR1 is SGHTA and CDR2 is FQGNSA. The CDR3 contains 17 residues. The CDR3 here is CASSLAGLAVGSDTQYF. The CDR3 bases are TGTGCCAGCAGCTTAGCGGGACTAGCGGTTGGTTCAGATACGCAGTATTTT. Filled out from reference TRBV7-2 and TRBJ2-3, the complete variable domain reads GAGVSQSPSNKVTEKGKDVELRCDPISGHTALYWYRQSLGQGLEFLIYFQGNSAPDKSGLPSDRFSAERTGGSVSTLTIQRTQQEDSAVYLCASSLAGLAVGSDTQYFGPGTRLTVL.

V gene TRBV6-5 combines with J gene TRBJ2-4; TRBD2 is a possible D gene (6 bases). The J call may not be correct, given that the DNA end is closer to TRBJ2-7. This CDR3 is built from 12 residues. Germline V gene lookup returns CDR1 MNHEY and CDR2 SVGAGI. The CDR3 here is CASTGELNEQYF. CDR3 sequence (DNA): TGTGCCTCCACGGGGGAGCTAAACGAGCAGTACTTC.

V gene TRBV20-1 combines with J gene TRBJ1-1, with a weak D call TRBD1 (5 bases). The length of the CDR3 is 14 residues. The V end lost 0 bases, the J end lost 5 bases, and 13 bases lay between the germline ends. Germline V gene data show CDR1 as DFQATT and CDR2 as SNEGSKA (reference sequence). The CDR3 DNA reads TGCAGTGCTAGAGAAAGCCCAGGGAGGACTGAAGCTTTCTTT. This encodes CSARESPGRTEAFF.

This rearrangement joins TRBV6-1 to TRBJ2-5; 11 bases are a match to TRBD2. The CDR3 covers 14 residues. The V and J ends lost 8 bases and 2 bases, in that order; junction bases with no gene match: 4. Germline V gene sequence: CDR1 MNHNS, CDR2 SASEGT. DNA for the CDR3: TGTGCCAGCCGAGTAGCGGGGGGGCAAGAGACCCAGTACTTC. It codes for CASRVAGGQETQYF.

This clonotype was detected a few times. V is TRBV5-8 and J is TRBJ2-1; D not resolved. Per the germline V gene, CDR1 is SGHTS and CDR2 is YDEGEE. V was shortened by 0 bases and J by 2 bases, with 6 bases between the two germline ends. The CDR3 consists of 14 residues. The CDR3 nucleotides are TGTGCCAGCAGCTTGGTTCGGACCTACAATGAGCAGTTCTTC. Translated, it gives CASSLVRTYNEQFF.

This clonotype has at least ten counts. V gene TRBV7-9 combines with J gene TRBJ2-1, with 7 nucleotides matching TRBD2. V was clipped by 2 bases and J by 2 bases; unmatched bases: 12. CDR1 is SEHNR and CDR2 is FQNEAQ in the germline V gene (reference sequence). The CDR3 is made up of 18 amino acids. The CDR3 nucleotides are TGTGCCAGCAGCTTACCCCTAAGCGGGGCGATTACCTACAATGAGCAGTTCTTC. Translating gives CASSLPLSGAITYNEQFF.

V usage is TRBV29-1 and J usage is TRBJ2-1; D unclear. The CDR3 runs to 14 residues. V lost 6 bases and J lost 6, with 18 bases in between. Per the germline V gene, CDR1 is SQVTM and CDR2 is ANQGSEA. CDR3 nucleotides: TGCAGCGTGGAACCCACAAGAATAGCCAATGAGCAGTTCTTC. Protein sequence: CSVEPTRIANEQFF.

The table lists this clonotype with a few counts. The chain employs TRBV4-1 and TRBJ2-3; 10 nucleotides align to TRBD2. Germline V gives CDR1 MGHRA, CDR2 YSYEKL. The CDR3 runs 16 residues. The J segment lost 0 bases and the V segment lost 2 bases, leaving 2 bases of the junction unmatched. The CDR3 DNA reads TGCGCCAGCAGCCAACCGACTAGCGGGAGCACAGATACGCAGTATTTT. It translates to CASSQPTSGSTDTQYF.

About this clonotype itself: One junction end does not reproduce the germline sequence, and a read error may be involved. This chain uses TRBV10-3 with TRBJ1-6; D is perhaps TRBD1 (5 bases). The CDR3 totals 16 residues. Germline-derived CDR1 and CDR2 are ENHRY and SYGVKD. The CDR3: CAISDRGEAYNSPPHF. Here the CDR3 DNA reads TGTGCCATCAGTGATAGAGGGGAAGCCTATAATTCACCCCCCCACTTT.

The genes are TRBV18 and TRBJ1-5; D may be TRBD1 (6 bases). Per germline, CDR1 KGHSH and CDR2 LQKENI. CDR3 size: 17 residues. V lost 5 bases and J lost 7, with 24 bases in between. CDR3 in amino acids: CASSSGRGGGALQPQHF. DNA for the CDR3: TGTGCCAGCTCATCGGGGCGAGGCGGGGGCGCTTTACAGCCCCAGCATTTT.

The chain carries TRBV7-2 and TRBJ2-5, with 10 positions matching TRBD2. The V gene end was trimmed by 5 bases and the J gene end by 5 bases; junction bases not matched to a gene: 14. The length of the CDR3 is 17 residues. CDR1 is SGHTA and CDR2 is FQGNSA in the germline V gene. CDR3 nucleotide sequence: TGTGCCAGCAGCGCCCGGACTAGCGGCCTAAGAGGGGAGACCCAGTACTTC. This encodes CASSARTSGLRGETQYF.

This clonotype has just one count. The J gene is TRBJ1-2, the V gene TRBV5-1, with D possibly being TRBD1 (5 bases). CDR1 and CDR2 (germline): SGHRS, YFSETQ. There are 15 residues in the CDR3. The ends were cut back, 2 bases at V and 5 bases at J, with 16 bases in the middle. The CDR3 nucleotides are TGCGCCAGCAGCTTAGCCGCAGGGAGTTTTTATGGCTACACCTTC. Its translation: CASSLAAGSFYGYTF.

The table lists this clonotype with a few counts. The DNA for the CDR3 is TGTGCCAGCAGCTTAGCGGTAGCGGGAGGCGGCTATGAGCAGTTCTTC. It specifies CASSLAVAGGGYEQFF. This chain joins TRBV7-2 and TRBJ2-1, with 10 bases matching TRBD2. The CDR3 runs 16 residues. Germline assignment: CDR1 SGHTA and CDR2 FQGNSA. V shed 0 bases and J 8 bases; nucleotides not matched to a gene: 7.

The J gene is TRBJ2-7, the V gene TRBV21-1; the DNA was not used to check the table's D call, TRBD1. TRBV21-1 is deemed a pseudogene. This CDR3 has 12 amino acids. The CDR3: CASIQGAYEQYF. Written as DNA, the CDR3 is TGTGCCAGCATCCAGGGAGCCTACGAGCAGTACTTC.

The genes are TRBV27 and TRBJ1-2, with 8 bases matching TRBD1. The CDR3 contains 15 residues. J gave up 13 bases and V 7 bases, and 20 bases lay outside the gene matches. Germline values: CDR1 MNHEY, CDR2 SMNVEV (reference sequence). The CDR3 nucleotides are TGTGCCAGCACCTTTCGGACAGGGAAAAACTATGGCCGCACCTTC. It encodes CASTFRTGKNYGRTF.

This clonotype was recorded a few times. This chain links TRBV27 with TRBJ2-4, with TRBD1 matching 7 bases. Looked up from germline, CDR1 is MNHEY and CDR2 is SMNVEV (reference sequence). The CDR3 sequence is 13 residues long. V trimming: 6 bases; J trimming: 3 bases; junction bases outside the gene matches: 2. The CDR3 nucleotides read TGTGCCAGCAGCAGGACAGGCAAAAACATTCAGTACTTC. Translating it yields CASSRTGKNIQYF.

The CDR3 spells CASSAGLAGGREETQYF. DNA for the CDR3: TGTGCCAGCAGCGCGGGACTAGCGGGAGGTAGGGAAGAGACCCAGTACTTC. The rearrangement joins TRBV9 to TRBJ2-5; TRBD2 agrees at 15 bases. The CDR3 extends over 17 amino acids. Germline V CDR1 and CDR2: SGDLS, YYNGEE. The trim removed 3 bases at V and 3 bases at J, leaving 6 bases unmatched. The full variable domain, rest sourced from reference TRBV9 and TRBJ2-5, is DSGVTQTPKHLITATGQRVTLRCSPRSGDLSVYWYQQSLDQGLQFLIQYYNGEERAKGNILERFSAQQFPDLHSELNLSSLELGDSALYFCASSAGLAGGREETQYFGPGTRLLVL.

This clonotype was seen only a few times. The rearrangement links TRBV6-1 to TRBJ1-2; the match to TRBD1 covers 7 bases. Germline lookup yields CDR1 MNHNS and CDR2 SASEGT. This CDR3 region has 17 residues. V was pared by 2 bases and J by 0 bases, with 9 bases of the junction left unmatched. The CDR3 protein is CASSENHRGLANYGYTF. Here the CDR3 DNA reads TGTGCCAGCAGTGAAAATCACAGGGGATTAGCTAACTATGGCTACACCTTC.

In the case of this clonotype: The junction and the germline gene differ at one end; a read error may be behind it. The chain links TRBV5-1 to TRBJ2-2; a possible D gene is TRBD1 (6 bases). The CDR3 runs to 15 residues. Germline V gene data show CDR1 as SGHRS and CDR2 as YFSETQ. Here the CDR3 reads CGSSPGHLNTGELFF. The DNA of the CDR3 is TGCGGCAGCAGCCCGGGACATCTGAACACCGGGGAGCTGTTTTTT.